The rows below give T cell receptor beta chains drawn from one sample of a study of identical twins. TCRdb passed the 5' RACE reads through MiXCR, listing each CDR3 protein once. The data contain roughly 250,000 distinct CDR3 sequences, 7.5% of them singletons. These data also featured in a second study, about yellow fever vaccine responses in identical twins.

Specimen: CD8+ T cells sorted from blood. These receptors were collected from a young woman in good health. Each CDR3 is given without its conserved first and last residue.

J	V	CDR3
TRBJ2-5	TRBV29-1	SVKGQLQGETQY
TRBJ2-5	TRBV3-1	ASSHVTSDDETQY
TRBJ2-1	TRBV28	ASSYTGLEMNEQF
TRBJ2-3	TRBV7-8	ASSMGPTDTQY
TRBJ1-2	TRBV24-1	ATSVGNYGYT
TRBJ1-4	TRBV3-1	ASRNTGVTEKLF
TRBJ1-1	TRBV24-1	ATSVGMNTEVF
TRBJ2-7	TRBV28	ASRTGAEPYEQY
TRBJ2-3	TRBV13	ASSFGRTGATDTQY
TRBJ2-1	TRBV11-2	ASSLTGTYNEQF
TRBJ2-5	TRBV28	ASRELAVQETQY
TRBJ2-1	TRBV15	ATSRDRYEQF
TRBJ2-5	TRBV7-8	ASSLGTSGEETQY
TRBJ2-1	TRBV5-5	ASSLAGYEDNEQF
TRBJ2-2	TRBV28	ASSLLGWGGTNTGELF
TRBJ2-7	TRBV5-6	ASSIPGLAAYEQY